Reported below is one T cell receptor (beta chain). The data were obtained in a study of blood T cell repertoires in COVID-19. Study context: Samples of COVID-19 (acute and convalescent) were obtained from the United States, Italy and Spain. T cells, B-cell-depleted T cells, or PBMCs supplied cDNA or gDNA.

CDR1 is MDHEN and CDR2 is SYDVKM in the germline V gene. The trim removed 4 bases at V and 0 bases at J, leaving 10 bases unmatched. This CDR3 contains 18 residues. Authors' methods: The assay estimated nucleated cells by amplifying reference gene primers. Clones were read by immunoSEQ multiplex PCR, and TCRdb kept only the in-frame ones, dropping some. That table is the source of V, J and clone size, and D and trimming were worked out from the DNA. The sample has 140,000 or so clones; 80% to 90% are singletons. This TCR was sampled from a woman aged 60-75 years with active COVID-19. The chain joins TRBV28 to TRBJ2-3; 10 positions match TRBD2. The sequencing input was peripheral blood. The CDR3 region is CASSSPETSGFSTDTQYF. The CDR3 bases are TGTGCCAGCAGTTCCCCGGAGACTAGCGGGTTTAGCACAGATACGCAGTATTTT.